Listed below are T cell receptor beta chains from one sample, sequenced in a study of cytomegalovirus exposure and HLA in healthy donors. Clones were read by immunoSEQ multiplex PCR, and TCRdb kept only the in-frame ones, dropping some. The sample lists some 130,000 clones, 80% seen once, with over 2% in the top ten. Source material: PBMCs. These receptors all stem from a man between 25 and 39 years old in good health and CMV-seronegative. Each CDR3 is given with its conserved first and last residue. Each record gives: D gene, V gene, clone size, CDR3 length, J gene, CDR3 DNA, CDR3 protein. D genes are given only for firm matches. Not all rows give a size; the values are once, few, many and, for expanded clones, a class.

>TRBD1|TRBV5-1|few|16|TRBJ2-3
TGCGCCAGCAGCCCAGCCCGGGACAGGGTGGCAGATACGCAGTATTTT
CASSPARDRVADTQYF
>TRBD2|TRBV6-1|-|17|TRBJ2-7
TGTGCCAGCAGTGAAATGCCCCCGGGACTAGCGGTGTACGAGCAGTACTTC
CASSEMPPGLAVYEQYF
>TRBD2|TRBV7-6|-|18|TRBJ2-1
TGTGCCAGCAGCTTAGCGGCCTCTAGGGCTAGCGGGAGCTATGAGCAGTTCTTC
CASSLAASRASGSYEQFF
>TRBD2|TRBV7-9|-|18|TRBJ2-5
TGTGCCAGCAGCTTAGCGAGGGGAAGCGGGAGGGCCGTGGAGACCCAGTACTTC
CASSLARGSGRAVETQYF
>-|TRBV28|-|14|TRBJ2-7
TGTGCCAGCTCACAGGAGTTGAGCCCCTACGAGCAGTACTTC
CASSQELSPYEQYF
>-|TRBV28|once|16|TRBJ1-5
TGTGCCAGCAGTTTAAGTCAGGCTCTCGTCGATCAGCCCCAGAATTTT
CASSLSQALVDQPQNF
>TRBD1|TRBV6-4|-|15|TRBJ1-5
TGTGCCAGCAGTCAGGGGGCAGGAGGCAATCAGCCCCAGCATTTT
CASSQGAGGNQPQHF
>TRBD1|TRBV5-6|-|14|TRBJ2-4
TGTGCCAGCAGCTTGGGGGACAGCAAAAACATTCAGTACTTC
CASSLGDSKNIQYF
>TRBD1|TRBV5-6|-|19|TRBJ1-2
TGTGCCAGCAGCTTGAGAAGAGGGACAGGGACCGCGTGGTACTATGGCTACACCTTC
CASSLRRGTGTAWYYGYTF
>TRBD1|TRBV18|once|15|TRBJ2-7
TGTGCCAGCTCTCCCCCTACCGGGACAGGGGGCGAGCAGTACTTC
CASSPPTGTGGEQYF
>-|TRBV7-6|once|16|TRBJ2-1
TGTGCCAGCAGCCACCAGGTAGGCCATCCTGAGTGGGAGCAGTTCTTC
CASSHQVGHPEWEQFF
>TRBD1|TRBV28|once|15|TRBJ2-5
TGTGCCAGCATGGTAAGGGGGCGATACCAAGAGACCCAGTACTTC
CASMVRGRYQETQYF
>-|TRBV10-1|once|14|TRBJ1-5
TGCGCCAGGGTTACTACAGGGCGATATCAGCCCCAGCATTTT
CARVTTGRYQPQHF
>-|TRBV28|-|11|TRBJ2-1
TGTGCCAGCAGTTTCGTCTATGAGCAGTTCTTC
CASSFVYEQFF
>TRBD2|TRBV5-1|-|15|TRBJ2-1
TGCGCCAGCAGCTTGGCTAGCGGGAACTACAATGAGCAGTTCTTC
CASSLASGNYNEQFF
>-|TRBV30|-|11|TRBJ2-1
TGTGCCTGGAGTTTAACTAATGAGCAGTTCTTC
CAWSLTNEQFF
>TRBD2|TRBV9|-|15|TRBJ2-1
TGTGCCAGCAGCACATGGACTAGCGGGCTGGATGAGCAGTTCTTC
CASSTWTSGLDEQFF
>-|TRBV4-3|-|15|TRBJ2-1
TGCGCCAGCAGCCCTCCTGGGTCAAGGGGTAATGAGCAGTTCTTC
CASSPPGSRGNEQFF
>-|TRBV18|-|16|TRBJ1-4
TGTGCCAGCTCACCACCGTTAGGGTCCTCAGAGGGAAAACTGTTTTTT
CASSPPLGSSEGKLFF
>-|TRBV6-5|-|14|TRBJ2-5
TGTGCCAGCAGTTACGGGACTGGTAAAGAGACCCAGTACTTC
CASSYGTGKETQYF
>-|TRBV7-2|-|15|TRBJ2-7
TGTGCCAGCAGTTCCAAAGGGGTGCCAAACTACGAGCAGTACTTC
CASSSKGVPNYEQYF
>TRBD1|TRBV10-2|-|16|TRBJ2-5
TGCGCCAGCAGTAAGTTGGGACAGGGTGTACAAGAGACCCAGTACTTC
CASSKLGQGVQETQYF
>TRBD1|TRBV7-9|-|16|TRBJ2-5
TGTGCCAGCATTTCCTGGACAGGGATTGAGGGGGGGACCCAGTACTTC
CASISWTGIEGGTQYF
>-|TRBV19|once|14|TRBJ2-7
TGTGCCAGTAGTATGGCGGGAATCTCCTACGAGCAGTACTTC
CASSMAGISYEQYF
>TRBD1|TRBV2|-|12|TRBJ1-2
TGTGCCAGCAGGGGACAGGGGTATGGCTACACCTTC
CASRGQGYGYTF
>TRBD1|TRBV7-9|-|17|TRBJ2-7
TGTTCCAGCAGCCCCCAGGGCCGGACAGGGGTTTTCTACGAGCAGTACTTC
CSSSPQGRTGVFYEQYF
>TRBD1|TRBV19|once|15|TRBJ2-7
TGTGCCAGTACCGTGACAGGGGGCGCGGGCTACGAGCAGTACTTC
CASTVTGGAGYEQYF
>TRBD1|TRBV27|-|15|TRBJ1-2
TGTGCCAGCAGTTTGGCAAGGGCAGGGGGGTATGGCTACACCTTC
CASSLARAGGYGYTF
>TRBD1|TRBV19|-|15|TRBJ1-2
TGTGCCAGTAGTATCTGGGACAGGGATTCCTATGGCTACACCTTC
CASSIWDRDSYGYTF
>TRBD2|TRBV6-6|-|13|TRBJ2-3
TGTGCCAGCAGTCCCGGACTAGGAGATACGCAGTATTTT
CASSPGLGDTQYF
>TRBD2|TRBV4-2|-|16|TRBJ2-1
TGTGCCAGCAGCCAACTCACTAGCGGGAGTTACAATGAGCAGTTCTTC
CASSQLTSGSYNEQFF
>TRBD2|TRBV9|-|17|TRBJ2-6
TGTGCCAGCAGCGGGACTAGCGGGAGTGTGGGGGCCAACGTCCTGACTTTC
CASSGTSGSVGANVLTF
>-|TRBV9|few|17|TRBJ2-2
TGTGCCAGCAGCGTAGGTGTGAGCGGGCTAAACACCGGGGAGCTGTTTTTT
CASSVGVSGLNTGELFF
>-|TRBV28|-|16|TRBJ2-7
TGTGCCAGCAATCCTTGGGCAGGGGAGATAAACTACGAGCAGTACTTC
CASNPWAGEINYEQYF
>TRBD2|TRBV7-2|-|19|TRBJ2-7
TGTGCCAGCAGCCCTAGGGGAGCGGGAGCCGCGGTTGGCTCCTACGAGCAGTACTTC
CASSPRGAGAAVGSYEQYF
>-|TRBV30|few|14|TRBJ2-7
TGTGCCTGGAGTTTCCCAGGGATGACCTACGAGCAGTACTTC
CAWSFPGMTYEQYF
>-|TRBV18|-|16|TRBJ2-2
TGTGCCAGCTCACCACAGTCAGGGTTTCGGACCGGGGAGCTGTTTTTT
CASSPQSGFRTGELFF
>-|TRBV6-5|-|13|TRBJ1-2
TGTGCCAGCAGTTACACGGGGATGAATGGCTACACCTTC
CASSYTGMNGYTF